These 27 T cell receptor beta chains came from one sample sequenced in a study of cytomegalovirus exposure and HLA in healthy donors. PCR primers comprised 60 Vbeta and 13 Jbeta primers. Data came from immunoSEQ multiplex PCR; TCRdb stores just in-frame clones and leaves some out. The data contain more than 150,000 clones, 70% to 85% of them singletons. Sequenced sample: PBMCs. All receptors come from a man younger than 30 in good health and CMV-seronegative.

The gene calls are TRBV7-9 and TRBJ2-7, with 7 nucleotides matching TRBD1. This CDR3 contains 14 residues. The trim removed 3 bases at V and 1 base at J, leaving 3 bases unmatched. Germline lookup yields CDR1 SEHNR and CDR2 FQNEAQ (reference sequence). The CDR3 DNA follows: TGTGCCAGCAGCTTTTGGGGACAGTCCTACGAGCAGTACTTC. It codes for CASSFWGQSYEQYF.

The chain employs TRBV7-6 and TRBJ2-7; TRBD2 agrees at 11 bases. The trim removed 5 bases at V and 4 bases at J, leaving 10 bases unmatched. The CDR3 runs to 16 residues. The germline V gene encodes CDR1 SGHVS and CDR2 FNYEAQ. This CDR3 is CASSAGSGGAIYEQYF. The CDR3 region has the DNA TGTGCCAGCAGCGCCGGTAGCGGGGGGGCCATTTACGAGCAGTACTTC.

V and J are TRBV6-1 and TRBJ1-3; 10 bases align to TRBD1. From germline, CDR1 is MNHNS and CDR2 SASEGT. CDR3 length: 15 amino acids. With 4 bases clipped from V and 4 bases from J, the junction kept 4 bases outside the gene matches. The CDR3 DNA follows: TGTGCCAGCAGTGTAACGGGACAGGGGGGAAACACCATATATTTT. Its protein is CASSVTGQGGNTIYF.

The J gene is TRBJ2-1, the V gene TRBV5-6; 7 positions agree with TRBD2. CDR3 size: 15 residues. CDR1 and CDR2 from the germline V gene are SGHDT and YYEEEE. Trimming cost V 1 base and J 3 bases; bases outside gene matches: 4. CDR3 protein: CASSLRLAGYNEQFF. For the CDR3, the DNA is TGTGCCAGCAGCTTGAGACTAGCTGGCTACAATGAGCAGTTCTTC.

V usage is TRBV5-1 and J usage is TRBJ2-2, with D possibly being TRBD1 (5 bases). The CDR3 length is 16 residues. Per germline, CDR1 SGHRS and CDR2 YFSETQ. Trimming removed 2 bases at V and 2 bases at J, with 13 bases between. The CDR3 DNA reads as TGCGCCAGCAGCTTTATACAGGCCTTTAACACCGGGGAGCTGTTTTTT. It yields the protein CASSFIQAFNTGELFF.

V and J are TRBV7-2 and TRBJ2-5; 9 bases match TRBD2. From germline, CDR1 is SGHTA and CDR2 FQGNSA. The trim removed 1 base at V and 5 bases at J, leaving 8 bases unmatched. The CDR3 contains 16 residues. In DNA form, the CDR3 reads TGTGCCAGCAGCTTAGGGGCTAGCGGGGTCGGGGAGACCCAGTACTTC. It codes for CASSLGASGVGETQYF.

This clone has just one count. The genes are TRBV7-9 and TRBJ1-2; D perhaps matches TRBD1 (6 bases). The germline V gene has CDR1 SEHNR and CDR2 FQNEAQ (reference sequence). V lost 4 bases and J 3 bases, leaving 12 bases between the germline ends. CDR3 size: 14 residues. The DNA for the CDR3 is TGTGCCAGCAGCTCGGACAGACCGCACTATGGCTACACCTTC. Its protein product is CASSSDRPHYGYTF.

This clone was observed a few times. One end of the junction varies from germline; a read error may be responsible. The V and J genes are TRBV4-3 and TRBJ2-1; TRBD2 agrees at 8 bases. Germline-derived CDR1 and CDR2 are LGHNA and YSLEER. The CDR3 sequence is 17 residues long. CDR3 sequence (DNA): TGCGCCAGCAGTCAAGATCTTCCCAGCGGGAGATACAATGAGCAGTTCTTC. It encodes CASSQDLPSGRYNEQFF.

The chain joins TRBV10-3 to TRBJ2-7; no clear D. This CDR3 has 13 amino acids. Looked up from germline, CDR1 is ENHRY and CDR2 is SYGVKD. V was shortened by 2 bases and J by 4 bases, with 9 bases between the two germline ends. The CDR3 is CAISERHGYEQYF. CDR3 in DNA: TGTGCCATCAGTGAGAGACATGGTTACGAGCAGTACTTC.

This sequence joins TRBV7-6 and TRBJ2-7; 11 bases are shared with TRBD1. The germline V gene encodes CDR1 SGHVS and CDR2 FNYEAQ. Losses at the gene ends were 3 bases for V and 4 bases for J; bases not matched to a gene: 2. This CDR3 contains 14 residues. CDR3 DNA: TGTGCCAGCAGCTTCGGGACAGGGGGGTACGAGCAGTACTTC. It specifies CASSFGTGGYEQYF.

V is TRBV9 and J is TRBJ2-2; TRBD2 agrees at 9 bases. CDR1 SGDLS and CDR2 YYNGEE come from the germline V gene. This CDR3 has 17 amino acids. V lost 2 bases to trimming and J lost 5 bases; unmatched junction nucleotides: 10. The CDR3 spells CASSVGLAGDGTGELFF. The CDR3 nucleotides are TGTGCCAGCAGCGTCGGGTTAGCGGGAGATGGTACCGGGGAGCTGTTTTTT.

This chain links TRBV30 with TRBJ2-3; TRBD2 is a possible D gene (6 bases). The CDR3 totals 15 residues. Per the germline V gene, CDR1 is GTSNPN and CDR2 is SVGIG (reference sequence). V lost 0 bases, J lost 1 base, and 11 bases lay in between. The CDR3 nucleotides are TGTGCCTGGAGTGTACAACCGGGGGGCACAGATACGCAGTATTTT. Its translation is CAWSVQPGGTDTQYF.

The chain couples TRBV1 to TRBJ2-4; whether TRBD2, the table's D call, matches the DNA was not checked. TRBV1 is termed a pseudogene. The length of the CDR3 is 21 residues. This CDR3 reads CTSSQDLTGSGGAFPKNIQYF. The CDR3 nucleotides read TGCACCAGCAGCCAAGATTTGACCGGTAGCGGGGGGGCCTTCCCCAAAAACATTCAGTACTTC.

This clone came up a few times. V usage is TRBV5-1 and J usage is TRBJ2-1, with 7 bases fitting TRBD1. The CDR3 has 15 amino acids. Looked up from germline, CDR1 is SGHRS and CDR2 is YFSETQ. Trimming at V came to 0 bases and at J to 9 bases, leaving 9 bases not matched to a gene. The CDR3 loop is CASSLDWLNRGEQFF. As DNA, the CDR3 is TGCGCCAGCAGCTTGGATTGGTTAAACAGGGGTGAGCAGTTCTTC.

The chain is built from TRBV9 and TRBJ1-1; 8 nucleotides align to TRBD1. The CDR3 extends over 16 amino acids. Looked up from germline, CDR1 is SGDLS and CDR2 is YYNGEE. The V gene end was trimmed by 3 bases and the J gene end by 1 base; junction bases not matched to a gene: 8. CDR3 in DNA: TGTGCCAGCAGCGGTCAGGGGGCGCTTAGGAACACTGAAGCTTTCTTT. As protein: CASSGQGALRNTEAFF.

Written as DNA, the CDR3 is TGCGCCAGCAGCTTGGCTGGAGGGGGCGGGTTCAAAAACATTCAGTACTTC. Its protein is CASSLAGGGGFKNIQYF. The chain links TRBV5-1 to TRBJ2-4, with D tentatively TRBD1 (7 bases). Germline CDR1 reads SGHRS; CDR2 reads YFSETQ. Trimming shortened V by 0 bases and J by 3 bases, and 16 bases separated the two germline ends. The CDR3 length is 17 residues.

Here the CDR3 reads CASSQDKRVGYTF. The DNA for the CDR3 is TGCGCCAGCAGCCAAGATAAGAGGGTTGGCTACACCTTC. V gene TRBV4-3 combines with J gene TRBJ1-2; D remains unclear. The CDR3 runs to 13 residues. V lost 0 bases, J lost 7 bases, and 9 bases lay in between. Looked up from germline, CDR1 is LGHNA and CDR2 is YSLEER.

The V call is TRBV4-3, the J call TRBJ2-7; tentative D call: TRBD2 (6 bases). The CDR3 has 16 amino acids. CDR1 and CDR2 from the germline V gene are LGHNA and YSLEER. Trimming removed 1 base at V and 0 bases at J, with 13 bases between. CDR3 DNA: TGCGCCAGCAGCCAAGCGGAGGGGACGGGCTCCTACGAGCAGTACTTC. This translates into CASSQAEGTGSYEQYF.

This clone occurred a few times. The rearrangement links TRBV7-8 to TRBJ1-5; 8 bases agree with TRBD1. The germline gives CDR1 SGHVS, CDR2 FQNEAQ. The CDR3 loop spans 15 amino acids. V lost 5 bases, J lost 3 bases, and 6 bases stayed unmatched. The CDR3 region has the DNA TGTGCCAGCAGCCAAACAGGGGGAGTCAATCAGCCCCAGCATTTT. This codes for CASSQTGGVNQPQHF. Using reference TRBV7-8 and TRBJ1-5 for the parts outside the CDR3, the full variable domain is GAGVSQSPRYKVAKRGQDVALRCDPISGHVSLFWYQQALGQGPEFLTYFQNEAQLDKSGLPSDRFFAERPEGSVSTLKIQRTQQEDSAVYLCASSQTGGVNQPQHFGDGTRLSIL.

The rearrangement uses TRBV6-1 and TRBJ1-1; no clear D gene. The CDR3 spans 14 residues. Trimming left V 2 bases short and J 12 bases short, with 19 bases between. Germline lookup yields CDR1 MNHNS and CDR2 SASEGT. The CDR3, as DNA: TGTGCCAGCAGTGAAACAGCAGTCCCCACCATGTCTTTCTTT. It translates to CASSETAVPTMSFF.

Remarks on this clone: This CDR3 is also generated by other DNA sequences in the sample. CDR3 coding DNA: TGTGCCAGCAGCTTAACGGGAGGTGAGCAGTACTTC. This codes for CASSLTGGEQYF. This chain uses TRBV7-9 with TRBJ2-7; 7 bases line up with TRBD2. Per germline, CDR1 SEHNR and CDR2 FQNEAQ (reference sequence). The trim removed 2 bases at V and 7 bases at J, leaving 2 bases unmatched. The CDR3 covers 12 residues.

The J gene is TRBJ1-4, the V gene TRBV18, with D tentatively TRBD1 (5 bases). The V and J ends lost 1 base and 1 base respectively, with 19 bases between them. The CDR3 is 19 amino acids. Germline V lookup: CDR1 KGHSH, CDR2 LQKENI. The CDR3 region has the DNA TGTGCCAGCTCACCACGTTCCTTTCAGGGATCGAAAACTAATGAAAAACTGTTTTTT. The encoded protein is CASSPRSFQGSKTNEKLFF.

The rearrangement links TRBV4-3 to TRBJ1-2; 7 bases line up with TRBD1. J was trimmed by 2 bases and V by 8 bases; bases with no gene match: 11. Germline V gene data show CDR1 as LGHNA and CDR2 as YSLEER. This CDR3 is 15 amino acids long. This CDR3 is CASRGTERGNYGYTF. The DNA for the CDR3 is TGCGCCAGCCGGGGGACAGAGCGAGGAAACTATGGCTACACCTTC.

The chain is built from TRBV6-5 and TRBJ2-4; a possible D gene is TRBD1 (5 bases). V was shortened by 2 bases and J by 2 bases, with 10 bases between the two germline ends. Per the germline V gene, CDR1 is MNHEY and CDR2 is SVGAGI. The CDR3 has 15 residues. Here the CDR3 DNA reads TGTGCCAGCAGTTACGGGGCTGCTACCAAAAACATTCAGTACTTC. Protein: CASSYGAATKNIQYF.

V usage is TRBV5-1 and J usage is TRBJ2-5; D is uncertain. The J call may not be correct, given that the DNA end is closer to TRBJ2-7. The CDR3 runs to 13 residues. Germline lookup yields CDR1 SGHRS and CDR2 YFSETQ. DNA for the CDR3: TGCGCCAGCAGCTTGGTAGTATCCTACGAGCAGTACTTC. Its translation is CASSLVVSYEQYF.

The CDR3 sequence: CASSLRRGGGGGNQPQHF. The CDR3, as DNA: TGTGCCAGCAGTTTAAGGAGAGGAGGGGGCGGGGGCAATCAGCCCCAGCATTTT. The V and J genes are TRBV28 and TRBJ1-5; 7 bases map to TRBD1. Per the germline V gene, CDR1 is MDHEN and CDR2 is SYDVKM. V was clipped by 2 bases and J by 2 bases; unmatched bases: 12. The CDR3 loop spans 18 amino acids.

V usage is TRBV7-9 and J usage is TRBJ2-2; TRBD1 agrees at 8 bases. Per the germline V gene, CDR1 is SEHNR and CDR2 is FQNEAQ (reference sequence). J lost 5 bases, V lost 4 bases, and 9 bases had no gene match. CDR3 length equals 16 residues. In DNA, the CDR3 is TGTGCCAGCAGCTCAAGGACAGGGAAAAAAACCGGGGAGCTGTTTTTT. As protein: CASSSRTGKKTGELFF.